This T cell receptor (beta chain) was recovered during a study (dated by TCRdb to 2016 to 2017). Notes on this clonotype: Its specific antigen is unknown. Base qualities are not recorded, but no much larger clone differs from it by a single base.

From a lookup of the germline V gene, CDR1 and CDR2 are MNHEY and SVGAGI. V lost 6 bases and J lost 4 bases, and the count of bases not matched to a germline gene is 12. The CDR3 runs 16 residues from the cysteine to the phenylalanine. The read is trimmed to its CDR3 DNA, 48 bases read in frame from base 1. Library generation was performed with RT-PCR. The sequencing machine was an Illumina MiSeq. TCRdb reanalyzed the raw reads on its own, using fastp at Q25 for trimming and MiXCR for clone calling, and kept in-frame beta chains. Rows are combined by CDR3 protein, so each entry shows the most common genes and DNA. This sample has about 680,000 distinct CDR3 sequences in its table, and 13% to 15% of those were observed once. 3.6% of the sample is held by the ten biggest clonotypes.

This TCR was sampled from a female donor in good health, serving as a healthy control. The sequenced material came from memory CD4+ T cells from blood. This chain is built from TRBV6-5 and TRBJ2-1; 7 junctional bases match TRBD1. This receptor has the CDR3 CASSREGTALYNEQFF. The nucleotides read TGTGCCAGCAGCAGAGAAGGGACAGCCCTATACAATGAGCAGTTCTTC.